Included here is one T cell receptor (beta chain) sequence, with context. What it recognizes is unknown. Assay: immunoSEQ multiplex PCR; the TCRdb copy retains only in-frame clones and omits some. The sample gives roughly 150,000 clones, about 88% of which show up once; about 3.1% is in the top ten. The sample originates from a study of cytomegalovirus exposure and HLA in healthy donors. The CDR3 has 14 amino acids. The germline V and J ends were trimmed by 3 bases and 2 bases, with 10 bases remaining between them. The V gene's germline CDR1 is LNHDA and CDR2 SQIVND (reference sequence). Findings and limits, study-wide: Over 150 TCR beta chains were listed as cytomegalovirus-associated.

V is TRBV19 and J is TRBJ1-2; possible D gene TRBD1, 5 bases. The sequencing sample was made of PBMCs. The clonotype was recovered from a woman between 18 and 30 years old in good health and CMV-seropositive. DNA for the CDR3: TGTGCCAGTAGTATCCAGGGCCTCAACTATGGCTACACCTTC. It translates to CASSIQGLNYGYTF.